This TCR beta chain is drawn from a study of glioma-infiltrating T cells (TCRdb year 2016). Turning to the overall study: Glioma tissue, non-neoplastic brain tissue and matched peripheral blood mononuclear cells were used as sources from which TCR alpha- and beta-chain repertoires were sequenced. The paired cohort comprised three low-grade glioma patients, roughly 8 primary glioblastoma patients and three non-glioma patients contributing non-neoplastic brain tissue. To measure divergence between tissue and blood T-cell populations, each tissue-infiltrating repertoire was compared with the peripheral blood repertoire of the same patient. What the work shows at the level of the full study, not this receptor alone: Only a very small number of CDR3 sequences turned up in both tissue and blood, a result put down to high CDR3 diversity combined with limited sampling. The group comparisons were based on small numbers of patients: three non-neoplastic, three low-grade glioma and several glioblastoma patients. VJ-independent divergence between tissue and blood was found to be below expectation in non-neoplastic patients but above expectation in all gliomas, particularly low-grade gliomas.

The iRepertoire nested amplicon-rescue multiplex PCR (arm-PCR) platform was used to amplify TCR alpha and beta CDR3 regions from RNA. The input for one-step reverse transcription and amplification was about 95-450 ng of tissue mRNA or PBMC total RNA. Following bead purification, Illumina adapters were added by a secondary multiplex PCR, and the libraries were gel-purified between 200 and 400 bp. The libraries contained internal 6-nucleotide barcodes that were used for demultiplexing. The libraries were sequenced on an Illumina MiSeq using 2x220 or 2x250 nucleotide paired-end reads. As for the original processing: Paired reads were merged using FLASH 1.2.11 and aligned with BWA-MEM to the GRCh37 human genome, and TRA and TRB reads were then extracted. For V and J assignment, an IMGT-derived reference of cassette sequences and CDR3 motifs that included pseudogenes was used. Reads were translated in three frames, and productive CDR3s were defined by a C…FGXG motif without stop codons. A clonotype was defined as a unique combination of a V-J cassette pair and a CDR3 amino acid sequence. Hamming distance filtering was applied to reads, with thresholds set by the sequence error rate of each sample in mapped regions. In-frame beta chains were kept once TCRdb had trimmed the public reads at Q25 with fastp and called clones with MiXCR. CDR3 protein duplicates are merged, each entry listing the most common genes and DNA. The V and J calls here are based on TCRdb, not the publication. The sample yields 10,000 to 15,000 distinct CDR3 sequences; approximately 25% were counted once. The ten largest clones take up roughly two fifths of the sample.

The trim is 0 bases for V and 2 bases for J, with a gap of 9 bases between the germline ends. Sequences SGHAT (CDR1) and FQNNGV (CDR2) are obtained from the germline V gene. From its cysteine to its phenylalanine, the CDR3 spans 15 amino acids. Of all the DNA, just the CDR3 is kept, 45 bases in frame from base 1. This clonotype was seen only a few times. No antigen is known for it. There are no base qualities to consult, and no much larger clone falls within one base. What was sequenced was glioma tissue, nonneoplastic brain tissue, or PBMCs (not recorded which). This TCR derives from a human donor with low-grade glioma or glioblastoma, undergoing nonglioma brain surgery, or in good health (not recorded which). The chain is assembled from TRBV11-2 and TRBJ2-3; TRBD2 is a possible D gene, resting on 6 matching bases. The DNA is TGTGCCAGCAGCTTAGACAGCGGGTACACAGATACGCAGTATTTT. This is translated as CASSLDSGYTDTQYF.